The sequence of this T cell receptor (beta chain) was determined in a study of identical twins (dated by TCRdb to 2015 to 2016). Regarding the study in general: TCR alpha and beta repertoires from monozygotic twins, unrelated adults of various ages and cord blood were deep-sequenced to test whether fetal clonotypes persist. To rule out contamination, replicate twin experiments were performed at different times with different library preparation protocols.

Every donor in the study was a healthy Caucasian. The twin cohort comprised three pairs of female monozygotic twins, all aged about 18 to 29 years. CD4+ and CD8+ T cell populations were isolated with positive isolation kits from Invitrogen. Reading the germline V gene gives CDR1 SGHVS and CDR2 FQNEAQ. V gives up 1 base and J gives up 7 bases, and the segment between their germline ends measures 20 bases. Taken from cysteine to phenylalanine, the CDR3 has 16 residues. Only the CDR3 region is kept as DNA, spanning 48 bases read in frame from base 1. Points the paper makes about the study in general: Recombination models systematically underestimated out-of-frame TCR alpha sharing in monozygotic twins but agreed with sharing between unrelated individuals. Compared with coincidental sharing between unrelated individuals, out-of-frame TCR alpha sequences shared between twins showed an excess of sequences with low generation probability. Fewer insertions were carried by abundant cord blood beta clonotypes, a similar but weaker trend appeared in young adult naive repertoires, and no such trend appeared in memory repertoires. Because the same donors could not be followed over many years, conclusions were based on cross-sectional statistical analysis. Invariant T cells such as MAIT and iNKT could partly confound zero-insertion analyses, though diverse VJ usage argued against this for most clonotypes. Excess twin sharing in beta out-of-frame sequences was weaker because fewer shared sequences lowered the signal-to-noise ratio.

This clonotype was seen a few times. Its antigen remains unidentified. No much larger clone is present one base from it, and per-base qualities are unavailable. The protocol used for the library was 5' RACE. Sequencing instrument: Illumina HiSeq 2000. A universal primer binding site was added through template switching, and the final cDNA carried a unique molecular identifier so that TCR cDNA molecules could be counted accurately. Specific primers in the conserved constant-segment region were used to synthesize first-strand cDNA for TCR alpha and beta chains. To control for contamination, every cDNA library was double barcoded, receiving both a SMART-Mk sample barcode and Illumina barcodes. TruSeq adapter sequences and Illumina sample barcodes were added in two successive PCR steps. Sequencing of the TCR alpha and beta cDNA libraries was done on the Illumina HiSeq platform using custom primers. The paper's data handling went like this. Raw reads were processed with MiGEC to extract unique molecular identifiers, and MiXCR was used to determine CDR3 positions. Recombination models were inferred per individual with the repgenHMM and IGoR tools using an EM algorithm. The analysis of shared clonotypes was done with the tcR package in R, with sharing normalized by the product of cloneset sizes. To study raw recombination free of thymic and clonal selection effects, out-of-frame nonproductive sequences were analyzed. In TCRdb, the public reads were trimmed at Q25 with fastp and aligned with MiXCR, with productive beta chains retained. Rows are combined by CDR3 protein, so each entry shows the most common genes and DNA. None of the V and J calls come from the authors' own analysis; TCRdb made them. The sample records 450,000 or so distinct CDR3 sequences, approximately 15% of which are singletons. The ten biggest clones cover around 0.52% of the sample.

These same data were also listed under a study on yellow fever vaccine responses in identical twins. The second study's paper adds: The authors reported that the T cell response to vaccination in identical twins appeared partly convergent and partly personalized. In the study, vaccine-responding T cell clones were precisely tracked in identical twins.

In this chain, TRBV7-8 is recombined with TRBJ2-7; possibly the D gene is TRBD2, per 6 matching bases. The clonotype was recovered from a woman aged 18 to 35 in good health. Material for sequencing was CD4+ T cells sorted from blood. Read as DNA, the sequence is TGTGCCAGCAGCTTAGTTTTGGGACTTGGGCTACGGGAGCAGTACTTC. This sequence encodes CASSLVLGLGLREQYF. The full variable domain, completed from the reference TRBV7-8 and TRBJ2-7 proteins outside the CDR3, reads GAGVSQSPRYKVAKRGQDVALRCDPISGHVSLFWYQQALGQGPEFLTYFQNEAQLDKSGLPSDRFFAERPEGSVSTLKIQRTQQEDSAVYLCASSLVLGLGLREQYFGPGTRLTVT.